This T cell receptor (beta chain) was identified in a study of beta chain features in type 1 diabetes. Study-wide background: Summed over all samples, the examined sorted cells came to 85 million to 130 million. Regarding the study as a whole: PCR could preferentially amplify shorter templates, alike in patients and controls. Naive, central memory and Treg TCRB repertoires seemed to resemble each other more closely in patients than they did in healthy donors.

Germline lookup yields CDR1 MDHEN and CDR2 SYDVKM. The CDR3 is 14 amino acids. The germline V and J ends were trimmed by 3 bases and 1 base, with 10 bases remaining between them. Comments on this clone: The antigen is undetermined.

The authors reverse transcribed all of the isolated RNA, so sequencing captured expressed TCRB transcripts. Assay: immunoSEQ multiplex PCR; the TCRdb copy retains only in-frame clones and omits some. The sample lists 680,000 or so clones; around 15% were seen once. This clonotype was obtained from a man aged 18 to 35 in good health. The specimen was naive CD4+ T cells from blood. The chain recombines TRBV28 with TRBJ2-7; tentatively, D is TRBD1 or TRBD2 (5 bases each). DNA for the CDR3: TGTGCCAGCAGTTTGTCCGGGACGTCCTACGAGCAGTACTTC. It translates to CASSLSGTSYEQYF. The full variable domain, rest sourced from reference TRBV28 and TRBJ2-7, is DVKVTQSSRYLVKRTGEKVFLECVQDMDHENMFWYRQDPGLGLRLIYFSYDVKMKEKGDIPEGYSVSREKKERFSLILESASTNQTSMYLCASSLSGTSYEQYFGPGTRLTVT.